The 21 T cell receptor beta chains in this list originate from one sample, sequenced in a study of cytomegalovirus exposure and HLA in healthy donors. Amplification used 60 Vbeta primers and 13 Jbeta primers. Produced via immunoSEQ multiplex PCR; TCRdb's table is partial and in-frame only. Here the sample spans 57,000 or so clones, approximately 63% being singletons. Sequenced: PBMCs. These TCRs come from a woman aged 60-70 years in good health and CMV-seropositive.

This clone has only one observation. The chain carries TRBV5-6 and TRBJ2-1, with D possibly TRBD2 on 5 matching bases. CDR3 size: 15 residues. In germline, CDR1 is SGHDT, CDR2 YYEEEE. V dropped 0 bases and J dropped 2 bases, with 9 bases sitting between them. The CDR3 sequence is CASSLERAPYNEQFF. The CDR3 coding sequence is TGTGCCAGCAGCTTGGAGAGGGCCCCCTACAATGAGCAGTTCTTC.

CDR3 protein: CASSFSGGSTDTQYF. CDR3 coding DNA: TGTGCCAGCAGCTTTAGCGGGGGTAGCACAGATACGCAGTATTTT. This chain connects TRBV7-9 to TRBJ2-3, with 9 bases matching TRBD2. Germline trimming cut 3 bases from V and 0 bases from J; bases unmatched to any gene: 1. Germline V gene data show CDR1 as SEHNR and CDR2 as FQNEAQ (reference sequence). The length of the CDR3 is 15 residues.

The rearrangement uses TRBV7-6 and TRBJ2-1; TRBD2 agrees at 15 bases. J gave up 0 bases and V 4 bases, and 4 bases lay outside the gene matches. The germline V gene encodes CDR1 SGHVS and CDR2 FNYEAQ. The CDR3 contains 18 residues. CDR3 sequence reads: CASSWGLAGGFSYNEQFF. DNA of the CDR3: TGTGCCAGCAGCTGGGGACTAGCGGGGGGCTTCTCCTACAATGAGCAGTTCTTC.

This clone showed up just a few times. This chain uses TRBV19 with TRBJ1-1, with D hard to call. V gave up 3 bases and J gave up 7 bases, with 6 bases separating them. The CDR3 extends over 11 amino acids. Germline V gene sequence: CDR1 LNHDA, CDR2 SQIVND (reference sequence). The CDR3 DNA sequence: TGTGCCAGTAGTATCCAGGTTGAAGCTTTCTTT. This codes for CASSIQVEAFF.

This clone turned up a few times. J is TRBJ2-5 and V is TRBV7-9; the D gene is possibly TRBD1 (6 bases). V gave up 4 bases and J gave up 5 bases, with 14 bases separating them. This CDR3 has 14 residues. Germline V lookup: CDR1 SEHNR, CDR2 FQNEAQ (reference sequence). CDR3 coding DNA: TGTGCCAGCAGCTCGCTACAGGGCGGGGAGACCCAGTACTTC. Protein product: CASSSLQGGETQYF.

The J gene is TRBJ1-2, the V gene TRBV7-2; 8 bases line up with TRBD1. The CDR3 length is 14 residues. Germline-derived CDR1 and CDR2 are SGHTA and FQGNSA. After removal of 1 base from V and 10 bases from J, the junction contained 8 bases not matched to a gene. The CDR3 region has the DNA TGTGCCAGCAGCTTAGATCTGGCAGGGGGCGACTACACCTTC. Translated: CASSLDLAGGDYTF.

In DNA form, the CDR3 reads TGTGCCAGCAGTTACTCCGAGTCATGGCAGCCCCAGCATTTT. Translating it yields CASSYSESWQPQHF. V gene TRBV6-6 combines with J gene TRBJ1-5; D is ambiguous. The CDR3 loop spans 14 amino acids. V lost 0 bases and J lost 7, with 10 bases in between. Germline V gene lookup returns CDR1 MNHNY and CDR2 SVGAGI (reference sequence).

Only one count was recorded for this clone. V is TRBV2 and J is TRBJ1-6; D remains unclear. CDR3 length: 13 residues. V dropped 7 bases and J dropped 5 bases, with 9 bases sitting between them. CDR1 and CDR2 (germline): SNHLY, FYNNEI. CDR3 loop: CASTEVDNSPLHF. DNA for the CDR3: TGTGCCAGCACCGAAGTAGATAATTCACCCCTCCACTTT.

The chain joins TRBV21-1 to TRBJ2-2; the DNA was not used to check the table's D call, TRBD1. TRBV21-1 is classified as a pseudogene. This CDR3 is built from 13 residues. CDR3 region: CASRQGGTGELFF. The CDR3 DNA reads TGTGCCAGCAGGCAGGGGGGCACCGGGGAGCTGTTTTTT.

The rearrangement joins TRBV6-5 to TRBJ1-2; weak D call: TRBD1 (5 bases). V lost 2 bases and J 0 bases, leaving 13 bases between the germline ends. The V gene's germline CDR1 is MNHEY and CDR2 SVGAGI. The CDR3 covers 16 residues. CDR3 sequence reads: CASSYTLTVTNYGYTF. As DNA, the CDR3 is TGTGCCAGCAGTTACACTTTGACAGTAACTAACTATGGCTACACCTTC.

In DNA form, the CDR3 reads TGTGCCAGCAGCGTCACAGGGGACACCGGGGAGCTGTTTTTT. It translates to CASSVTGDTGELFF. The chain employs TRBV9 and TRBJ2-2; 7 bases fit TRBD1. The CDR3 extends over 14 amino acids. The germline CDR1 and CDR2 sequences are SGDLS and YYNGEE. The ends lost 2 bases at V and 3 bases at J; junction bases unmatched: 1.

V and J are TRBV6-5 and TRBJ1-2, with D possibly being TRBD1 (5 bases). V lost 0 bases, J lost 0 bases, and 8 bases lay in between. The germline CDR1 and CDR2 sequences are MNHEY and SVGAGI. CDR3 size: 15 residues. The CDR3 reads CASSYSRQPNYGYTF. In DNA form, the CDR3 reads TGTGCCAGCAGTTACTCGAGACAGCCTAACTATGGCTACACCTTC.

The CDR3 sequence: CASSRDRGRRGNTIYF. The CDR3, as DNA: TGTGCCAGCAGCCGAGACAGGGGGCGTCGGGGAAACACCATATATTTT. This rearrangement joins TRBV7-8 to TRBJ1-3, with 10 bases lining up with TRBD1. Unmatched junction bases numbered 8, after V lost 5 bases and J lost 4 bases. The CDR3 length is 16 residues. Germline V gives CDR1 SGHVS, CDR2 FQNEAQ.

As regards this clone: An end of the junction differs from the germline gene, which may be a read error. This chain links TRBV7-8 with TRBJ1-2; D gene uncertain. The CDR3 is 16 residues long. Germline V gene sequence: CDR1 SGHVS, CDR2 FQNEAQ. DNA of the CDR3: TGTGCCAGCAGCTTAGTAAGCAGGTCCTCTAACCATGGCTACACCTTC. Its translation is CASSLVSRSSNHGYTF.

The genes are TRBV19 and TRBJ1-2; perhaps TRBD1 as D (6 bases). This CDR3 contains 13 residues. Trimming stripped 3 bases from V and 8 bases from J, with 13 bases between. CDR1 is LNHDA and CDR2 is SQIVND in the germline V gene (reference sequence). The CDR3 sequence is CASSIRGSIGYTF. The CDR3 DNA sequence: TGTGCCAGTAGTATCAGGGGATCGATCGGCTACACCTTC.

On this clone itself: The junction and the germline gene differ at one end; a read error may be behind it. The chain has TRBV29-1 and TRBJ2-2, with a weak D call TRBD1 (5 bases). Germline CDR1 and CDR2: SQVTM and ANQGSEA. The CDR3 has 14 amino acids. The CDR3 DNA reads TGCAGCGTTGAGCAGGGTTGGAACGCCGGGGAGCTGTTTTTT. This sequence encodes CSVEQGWNAGELFF.

The chain is built from TRBV5-1 and TRBJ1-2, with TRBD1 identical over 11 bases. CDR3 size: 13 residues. Germline CDR1 is SGHRS and CDR2 is YFSETQ. V gave up 5 bases and J gave up 8 bases; unmatched junction bases: 5. The CDR3 reads CASSPGQGDGYTF. CDR3 coding DNA: TGCGCCAGCAGTCCGGGACAGGGGGACGGCTACACCTTC.

The V call is TRBV9, the J call TRBJ2-5, with a weak D call TRBD1 (6 bases). The end of the DNA is better explained by TRBJ2-7, so the J call may be wrong. Germline V gene data show CDR1 as SGDLS and CDR2 as YYNGEE. The CDR3 covers 15 residues. Written as DNA, the CDR3 is TGTGCCAGCAGCGTAGATACAGGGTCTGGCTACGAGCAGTACTTC. Residues: CASSVDTGSGYEQYF.

This clone was counted only a few times. This chain links TRBV11-2 with TRBJ1-5; D is uncertain. CDR1 and CDR2 from the germline V gene are SGHAT and FQNNGV. The CDR3 totals 13 residues. Trimming stripped 5 bases from V and 1 base from J, with 6 bases between. The CDR3, as DNA: TGTGCCAGCAGCACAGTGAGCAATCAGCCCCAGCATTTT. Its protein is CASSTVSNQPQHF.

The V and J genes are TRBV2 and TRBJ1-5; unclear D gene. V dropped 4 bases and J dropped 0 bases, with 10 bases sitting between them. This CDR3 has 15 residues. The germline gives CDR1 SNHLY, CDR2 FYNNEI. The DNA of the CDR3 is TGTGCCAGCAGTGTAGGCACAGCTAGCAATCAGCCCCAGCATTTT. It yields the protein CASSVGTASNQPQHF.

In the case of this clone: This likely traces to a read error, being one base from a far larger clone. This chain uses TRBV7-9 with TRBJ2-1; 12 nucleotides match TRBD2. The CDR3 runs to 16 residues. Germline CDR1 SEHNR, CDR2 FQNEAQ (reference sequence). In DNA, the CDR3 is TGTTCCAGCAGCCCCTGGACTAGCGGGGAGGTCAATGAGCAGTTCTTC. Its protein is CSSSPWTSGEVNEQFF.